This T cell receptor (beta chain) was documented in a study of blood T cell repertoires in COVID-19 (dated by TCRdb to 2020 to 2021). Broadly, across the study: The collaborator samples originated in the United States, Italy and Spain and spanned the acute and convalescent phases of COVID-19. The material from the prospective study consisted of cDNA or gDNA derived from T cells, B-cell-depleted T cells, or PBMCs. Where HLA class I and class II types were available, the types were taken from metadata supplied by the sample provider, not from assay-based typing. The sample metadata nearly always contained a de-identified subject ID, COVID-19 status, age in years and sex. Samples were obtained from the ongoing ImmuneRACE study (first 160 participants) and from approximately 1,200 subjects provided by 6 global collaborators. The dataset comprised deeply sampled blood TCRbeta repertoires from subjects exposed to, actively infected with, or recovered from COVID-19. The repertoires were made available in a free public database intended to serve as a resource for research on the immune response to SARS-CoV-2.

A word on this clone: There is no known antigen for this receptor. One base away there is no much larger clone; base qualities are not given.

At one collaborating source in Seattle, patients were enrolled during active infection and were followed longitudinally through the course of disease. Each collaborating institution followed its own protocols to collect whole blood in K2EDTA tubes. For TCRbeta analysis, collaborators shipped samples as frozen whole blood, isolated PBMCs, or DNA extracted from either of those sample types. Study-wide findings and limitations: The quantity of clinical and demographic metadata differed by source and by participant and was supplied without curation.

The immunoSEQ Assay, a bias-controlled multiplex PCR, was used to amplify TCRbeta CDR3 regions from genomic DNA. Regarding the original processing steps: The number of nucleated cells in each sample was estimated from the amplification of reference gene primers within the assay. To quantify the absolute abundance of each unique TCRbeta CDR3 rearrangement, sequence reads were collapsed and filtered. For each sample, productive Simpson clonality was calculated by taking the square root of Simpson's diversity index across productive rearrangements. TCRdb retrieved this table from immuneACCESS and kept in-frame rearrangements only. Not all clones are present; in checked studies, unresolved V genes account for under half, and no reason is known for the remainder. That table gives V, J and clone size, and the DNA gave D and trimming. This sample holds about 410,000 clones; roughly 90% were observed only once. Under 2% of the sample is taken by the ten largest.

The germline V gene provides CDR1 SGDLS and CDR2 YYNGEE. V sheds 4 bases and J sheds 9 bases, leaving 14 bases between their ends. The CDR3, from cysteine to phenylalanine, totals 14 residues. CDR3 DNA is the only sequence kept; it has 42 bases, read in frame from the first base. This TCR was recovered from a woman aged 40 to 50 with COVID-19, enrolled during active disease. In this chain, TRBV9 is recombined with TRBJ1-6; the D segment could be TRBD1, given 5 matching bases. The sequencing input was peripheral blood. The nucleotide sequence is given as TGTGCCAGCAGCAACAGGCTTCGCGGTTCACCCCTCCACTTT. It is translated as CASSNRLRGSPLHF.